This TCR beta chain is drawn from a study of T cells after yellow fever vaccination. Overall study context: Fractions containing few cells were prepared with SMART-Seq v4 Ultra Low Input. General study results and limits: Primary-vaccination clones mostly resurfaced post-booster (just under 98% CD4, roughly 90% CD8). The bulk population could contribute abundant contaminating clonotypes to FACS-sorted repertoires.

Trimming removed 6 bases at V and 2 bases at J, with 8 bases between. The length of the CDR3 is 12 residues. Template switching by 5'RACE produced TCR cDNA, adding a universal primer site and UMIs. TCRdb reanalysed the 5' RACE reads using MiXCR and keeps one entry per CDR3 protein. The top ten clones hold around 16% of a sample with under 700,000 distinct CDR3 sequences, roughly a sixth of them seen once. This clonotype came up a few times. Its antigen is currently unknown. Sequences were derived from PBMCs, sampled more than 4 days after the first yellow fever vaccination. The chain employs TRBV12-3 or TRBV12-4 and TRBJ2-7; D uncertain. The TCR was taken from a man aged 18 to 35 who received the YFV17D yellow fever vaccine. CDR3 sequence reads: CASSSHTYEQYF. Here the CDR3 DNA reads TGTGCCAGCAGCTCCCACACCTACGAGCAGTACTTC.